The TCR beta chain under discussion was sequenced for a study of T cells in Graves' hyperthyroidism and ophthalmopathy. The CDR3 regions of TCR beta were amplified from RNA transcripts. TCR CDR3 regions were first amplified by RT-PCR with HTBI primers. From the multiplex PCR reads, TCRdb called clonotypes with MiXCR, one entry per CDR3 protein. The repertoire holds approximately 410,000 distinct CDR3 sequences, with about 15% as singletons. With 4 bases removed from V and 3 bases from J, the gap between germline ends came to 21 bases. The CDR3 length is 17 residues. Germline lookup yields CDR1 SGHRS and CDR2 YFSETQ. Duration under 3 months, a NOSPECS grade of at least 4, and a Clinical Activity Score of at least 3 characterized the ophthalmopathy patients.

Sequencing was carried out using blood. The rearrangement uses TRBV5-1 and TRBJ2-3; the D gene is possibly TRBD1 (5 bases). This TCR was recovered from a man aged 18 to 35 with Graves' ophthalmopathy. The CDR3 loop reads CASSQGQGIDVTDTQYF. CDR3 bases: TGCGCCAGCAGCCAAGGACAAGGGATTGATGTAACAGATACGCAGTATTTT.